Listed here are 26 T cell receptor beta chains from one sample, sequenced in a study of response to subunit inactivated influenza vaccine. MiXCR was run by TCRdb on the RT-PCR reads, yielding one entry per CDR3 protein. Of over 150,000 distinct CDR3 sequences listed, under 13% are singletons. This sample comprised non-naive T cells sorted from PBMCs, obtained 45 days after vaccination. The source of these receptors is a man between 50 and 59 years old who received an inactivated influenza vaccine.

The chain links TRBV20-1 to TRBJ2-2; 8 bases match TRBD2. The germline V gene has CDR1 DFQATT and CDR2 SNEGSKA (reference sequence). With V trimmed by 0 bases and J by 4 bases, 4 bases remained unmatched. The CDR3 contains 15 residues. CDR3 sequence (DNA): TGCAGTGCTAGAGACCCAACTAGCGGCACCGGGGAGCTGTTTTTT. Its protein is CSARDPTSGTGELFF.

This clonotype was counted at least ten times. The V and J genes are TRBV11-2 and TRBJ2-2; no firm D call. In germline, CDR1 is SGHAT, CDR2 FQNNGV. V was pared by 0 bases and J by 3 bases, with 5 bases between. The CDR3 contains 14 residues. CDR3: CASSLDKYTGELFF. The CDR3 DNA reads TGTGCCAGCAGCTTAGACAAGTACACCGGGGAGCTGTTTTTT. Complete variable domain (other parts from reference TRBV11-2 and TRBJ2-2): EAGVAQSPRYKIIEKRQSVAFWCNPISGHATLYWYQQILGQGPKLLIQFQNNGVVDDSQLPKDRFSAERLKGVDSTLKIQPAKLEDSAVYLCASSLDKYTGELFFGEGSRLTVL.

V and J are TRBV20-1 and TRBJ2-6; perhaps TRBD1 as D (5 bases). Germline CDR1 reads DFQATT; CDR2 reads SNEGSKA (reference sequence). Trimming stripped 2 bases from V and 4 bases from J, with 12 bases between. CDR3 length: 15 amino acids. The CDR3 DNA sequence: TGCAGTGCTAGATTCGCAGGGCGAGGGGCCAACGTCCTGACTTTC. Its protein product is CSARFAGRGANVLTF.

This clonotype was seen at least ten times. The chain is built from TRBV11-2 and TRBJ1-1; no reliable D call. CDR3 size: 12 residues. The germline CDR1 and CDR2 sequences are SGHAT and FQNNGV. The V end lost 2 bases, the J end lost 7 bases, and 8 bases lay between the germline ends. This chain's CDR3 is CASSLTEHEAFF. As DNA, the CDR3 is TGTGCCAGCAGCTTAACGGAACATGAAGCTTTCTTT.

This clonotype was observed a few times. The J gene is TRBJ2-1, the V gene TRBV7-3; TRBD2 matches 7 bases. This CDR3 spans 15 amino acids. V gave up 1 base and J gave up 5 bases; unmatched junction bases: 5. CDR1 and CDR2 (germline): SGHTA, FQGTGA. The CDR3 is CASSLMGGGNNEQFF. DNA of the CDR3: TGTGCCAGCAGCTTAATGGGCGGGGGTAACAATGAGCAGTTCTTC. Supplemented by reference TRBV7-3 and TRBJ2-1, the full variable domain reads GAGVSQTPSNKVTEKGKYVELRCDPISGHTALYWYRQSLGQGPEFLIYFQGTGAADDSGLPNDRFFAVRPEGSVSTLKIQRTERGDSAVYLCASSLMGGGNNEQFFGPGTRLTVL.

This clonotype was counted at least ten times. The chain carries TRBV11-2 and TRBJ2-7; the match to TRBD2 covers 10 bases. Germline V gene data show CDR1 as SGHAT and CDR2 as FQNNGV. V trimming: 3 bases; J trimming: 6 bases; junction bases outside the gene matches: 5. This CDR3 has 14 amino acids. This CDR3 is CASSFLAGVSEQYF. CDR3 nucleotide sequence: TGTGCCAGCAGCTTTCTAGCGGGAGTCAGCGAGCAGTACTTC.

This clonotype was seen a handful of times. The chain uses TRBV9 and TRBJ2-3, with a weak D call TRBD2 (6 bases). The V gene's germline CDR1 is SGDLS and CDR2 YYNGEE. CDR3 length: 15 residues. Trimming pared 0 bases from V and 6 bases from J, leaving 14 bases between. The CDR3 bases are TGTGCCAGCAGCGTAGCGGGGGAGGAACCCGATACGCAGTATTTT. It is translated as CASSVAGEEPDTQYF.

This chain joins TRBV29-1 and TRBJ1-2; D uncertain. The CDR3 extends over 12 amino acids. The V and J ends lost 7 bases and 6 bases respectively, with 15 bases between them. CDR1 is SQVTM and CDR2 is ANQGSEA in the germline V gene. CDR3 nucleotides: TGCAGCGCTGGGAGGGAAGCTGATGGCTACACCTTC. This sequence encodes CSAGREADGYTF.

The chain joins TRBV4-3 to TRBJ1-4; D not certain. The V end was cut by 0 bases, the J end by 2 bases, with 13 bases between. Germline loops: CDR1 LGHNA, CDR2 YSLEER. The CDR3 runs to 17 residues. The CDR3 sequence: CASSQDIQDGTNEKLFF. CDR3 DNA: TGCGCCAGCAGCCAAGATATCCAGGACGGGACTAATGAAAAACTGTTTTTT.

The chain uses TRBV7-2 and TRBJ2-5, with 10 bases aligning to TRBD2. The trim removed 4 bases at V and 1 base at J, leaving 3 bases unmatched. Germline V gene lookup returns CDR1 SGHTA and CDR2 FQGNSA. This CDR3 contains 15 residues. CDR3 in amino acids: CASSWSGRGQETQYF. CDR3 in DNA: TGTGCCAGCAGCTGGAGCGGGAGGGGCCAAGAGACCCAGTACTTC.

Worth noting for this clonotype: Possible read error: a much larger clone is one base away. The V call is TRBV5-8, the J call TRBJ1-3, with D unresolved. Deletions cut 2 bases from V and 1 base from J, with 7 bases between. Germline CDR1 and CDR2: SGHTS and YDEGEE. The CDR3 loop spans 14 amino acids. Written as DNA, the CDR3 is TGTGCCAGCAGCTTTCCGGGTTCTGGAAACACCATATATTTT. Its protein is CASSFPGSGNTIYF.

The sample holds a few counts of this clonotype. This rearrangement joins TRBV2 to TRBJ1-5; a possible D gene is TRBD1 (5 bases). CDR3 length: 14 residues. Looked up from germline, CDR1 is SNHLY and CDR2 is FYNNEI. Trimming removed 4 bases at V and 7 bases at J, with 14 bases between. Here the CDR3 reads CASSGSGHRQPQHF. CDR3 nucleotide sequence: TGTGCCAGCAGTGGTTCAGGGCATAGGCAGCCCCAGCATTTT.

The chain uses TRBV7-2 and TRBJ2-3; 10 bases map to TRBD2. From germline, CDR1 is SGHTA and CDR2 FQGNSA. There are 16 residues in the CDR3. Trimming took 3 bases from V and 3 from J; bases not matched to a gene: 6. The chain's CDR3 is CASSFLAGGPTDTQYF. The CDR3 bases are TGTGCCAGCAGCTTCTTAGCGGGAGGACCGACAGATACGCAGTATTTT.

DNA of the CDR3: TGTGCCAGCAGTGGGGGACCAGGAGAGACCCAGTACTTC. Translated, it gives CASSGGPGETQYF. This chain uses TRBV2 with TRBJ2-5, with D perhaps assigned TRBD1 or TRBD2 (5 bases each). This CDR3 region has 13 residues. Trimming removed 4 bases at V and 4 bases at J, with 10 bases between. Germline CDR1 is SNHLY and CDR2 is FYNNEI.

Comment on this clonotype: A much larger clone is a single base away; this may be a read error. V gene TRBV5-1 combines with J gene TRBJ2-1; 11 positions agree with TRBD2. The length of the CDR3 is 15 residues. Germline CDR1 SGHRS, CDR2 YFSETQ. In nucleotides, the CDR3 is TGCGCCATCAGCTTGGAGCTAGCGGGAGGCAATGAGCAGTTCTTC. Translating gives CAISLELAGGNEQFF.

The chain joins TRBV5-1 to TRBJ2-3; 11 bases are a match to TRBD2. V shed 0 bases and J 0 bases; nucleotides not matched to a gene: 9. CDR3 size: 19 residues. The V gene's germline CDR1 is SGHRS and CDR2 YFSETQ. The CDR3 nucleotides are TGCGCCAGCAGCTTGGGACCTAGCGGGGGGCTAACTAGCACAGATACGCAGTATTTT. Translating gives CASSLGPSGGLTSTDTQYF.

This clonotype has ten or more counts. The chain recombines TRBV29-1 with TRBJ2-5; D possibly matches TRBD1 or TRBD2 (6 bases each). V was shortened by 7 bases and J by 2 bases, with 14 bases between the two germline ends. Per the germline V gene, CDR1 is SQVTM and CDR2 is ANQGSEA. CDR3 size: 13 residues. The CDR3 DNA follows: TGCAGCGCCCCGGGGGCAGCACAAGAGACCCAGTACTTC. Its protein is CSAPGAAQETQYF.

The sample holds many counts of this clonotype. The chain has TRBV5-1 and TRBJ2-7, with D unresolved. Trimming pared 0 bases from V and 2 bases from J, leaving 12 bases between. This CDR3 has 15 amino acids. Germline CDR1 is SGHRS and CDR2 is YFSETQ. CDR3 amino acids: CASSLAGNAPYEQYF. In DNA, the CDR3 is TGCGCCAGCAGCTTGGCCGGAAACGCTCCCTACGAGCAGTACTTC. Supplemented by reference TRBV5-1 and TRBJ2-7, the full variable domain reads KAGVTQTPRYLIKTRGQQVTLSCSPISGHRSVSWYQQTPGQGLQFLFEYFSETQRNKGNFPGRFSGRQFSNSRSEMNVSTLELGDSALYLCASSLAGNAPYEQYFGPGTRLTVT.

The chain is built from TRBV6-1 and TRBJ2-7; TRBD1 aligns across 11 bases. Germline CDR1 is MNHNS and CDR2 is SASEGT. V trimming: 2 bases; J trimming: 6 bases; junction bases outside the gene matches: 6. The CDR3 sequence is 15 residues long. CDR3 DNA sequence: TGTGCCAGCAGTGAAAGGACAGGGGGCTTAGGCGAGCAGTACTTC. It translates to CASSERTGGLGEQYF.

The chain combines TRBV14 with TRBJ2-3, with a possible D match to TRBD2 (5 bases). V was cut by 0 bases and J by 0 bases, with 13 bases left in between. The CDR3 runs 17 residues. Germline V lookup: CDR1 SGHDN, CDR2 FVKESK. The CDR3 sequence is CASSQDRRGPSTDTQYF. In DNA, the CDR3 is TGTGCCAGCAGCCAAGATCGTCGGGGTCCTAGCACAGATACGCAGTATTTT.

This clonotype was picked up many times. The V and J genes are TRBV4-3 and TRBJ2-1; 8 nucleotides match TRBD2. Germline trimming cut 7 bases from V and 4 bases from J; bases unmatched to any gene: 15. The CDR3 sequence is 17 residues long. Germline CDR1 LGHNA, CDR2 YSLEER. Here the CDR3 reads CASTADPAGELYNEQFF. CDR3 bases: TGCGCCAGCACCGCAGACCCAGCGGGAGAGCTTTACAATGAGCAGTTCTTC.

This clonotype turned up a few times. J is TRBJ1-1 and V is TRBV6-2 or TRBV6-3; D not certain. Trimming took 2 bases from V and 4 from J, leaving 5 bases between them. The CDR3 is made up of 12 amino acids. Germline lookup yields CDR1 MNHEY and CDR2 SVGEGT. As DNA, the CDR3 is TGTGCCAGCAGTTACCTCCTCACTGAAGCTTTCTTT. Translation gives CASSYLLTEAFF.

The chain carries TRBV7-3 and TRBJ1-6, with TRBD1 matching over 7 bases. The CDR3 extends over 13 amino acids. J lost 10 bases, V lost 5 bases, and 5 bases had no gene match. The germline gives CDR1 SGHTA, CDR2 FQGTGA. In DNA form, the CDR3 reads TGTGCCAGCAGCCCAGGACAGGAATCACCCCTCCACTTT. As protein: CASSPGQESPLHF.

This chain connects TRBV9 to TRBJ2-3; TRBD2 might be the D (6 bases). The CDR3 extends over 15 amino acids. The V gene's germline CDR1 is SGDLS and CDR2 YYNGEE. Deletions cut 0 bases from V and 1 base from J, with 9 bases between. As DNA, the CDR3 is TGTGCCAGCAGCGTAGAGGCGGGGCGCACAGATACGCAGTATTTT. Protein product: CASSVEAGRTDTQYF.

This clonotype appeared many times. In nucleotides, the CDR3 is TGTGCCAGCAGCTTCGACGCAGGGTCCTACAATGAGCAGTTCTTC. This codes for CASSFDAGSYNEQFF. The chain uses TRBV7-2 and TRBJ2-1, with D possibly being TRBD1 (5 bases). V shed 3 bases and J shed 1 base, with 10 bases lying between them. The CDR3 loop spans 15 amino acids. CDR1 is SGHTA and CDR2 is FQGNSA in the germline V gene.

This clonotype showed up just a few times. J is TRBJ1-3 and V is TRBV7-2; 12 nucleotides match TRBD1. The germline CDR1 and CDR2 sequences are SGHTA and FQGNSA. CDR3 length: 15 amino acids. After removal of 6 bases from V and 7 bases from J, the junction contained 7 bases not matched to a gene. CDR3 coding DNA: TGTGCCAGCAGACCTCCGGGACAGGGGGCCAACACCATATATTTT. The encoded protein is CASRPPGQGANTIYF.